A single T cell receptor (beta chain) is shown here with its context. Antigen unknown. Assay: immunoSEQ multiplex PCR; the TCRdb copy retains only in-frame clones and omits some. The sample consists of 25,000 to 30,000 clones, 80% to 95% of them appearing once. This sample was taken from a study of PD-1 blockade in classical Hodgkin lymphoma. Findings and limits, study-wide: Undefined causes, possibly disease activity or prior therapy, underlie the repertoire differences.

The V gene's germline CDR1 is SGHNT and CDR2 YYREEE (reference sequence). Trimming cost V 1 base and J 8 bases, with 4 bases left between them. The CDR3 is 11 amino acids. Time point noted: newly diagnosed, previously untreated cHL patient sample. V gene TRBV5-4 combines with J gene TRBJ2-1; D uncertain. The receptor comes from a human donor with classical Hodgkin lymphoma. The sequenced sample consisted of peripheral blood mononuclear cells (PBMCs). CDR3 DNA sequence: TGTGCCAGCAGCTTGAATGATGAGCAGTTCTTC. Amino acids: CASSLNDEQFF.